This T cell receptor (beta chain) was obtained from a study of blood T cell repertoires in COVID-19. Study at large: Spain, Italy and the United States supplied samples that represented acute and convalescent COVID-19.

With regard to this clone: The junction shows a germline mismatch at one end, possibly a read error.

The protocol was immunoSEQ multiplex PCR, while the TCRdb copy is restricted to in-frame clones and leaves out a portion. The table includes about 220,000 clones, about 78% detected once. Germline V gene lookup returns CDR1 LGHDT and CDR2 YNNKEL (reference sequence). The CDR3 length is 12 residues. This rearrangement joins TRBV3-1 (or the pseudogene TRBV3-2) to TRBJ1-2, with TRBD1 identical over 8 bases. This TCR came from a woman aged 70 to 79 with acute or convalescent COVID-19. Sequenced input: peripheral blood. This chain's CDR3 is CASRWQDRDIDF. As DNA, the CDR3 is TGTGCCAGCAGGTGGCAGGACAGGGATATTGATTTC.